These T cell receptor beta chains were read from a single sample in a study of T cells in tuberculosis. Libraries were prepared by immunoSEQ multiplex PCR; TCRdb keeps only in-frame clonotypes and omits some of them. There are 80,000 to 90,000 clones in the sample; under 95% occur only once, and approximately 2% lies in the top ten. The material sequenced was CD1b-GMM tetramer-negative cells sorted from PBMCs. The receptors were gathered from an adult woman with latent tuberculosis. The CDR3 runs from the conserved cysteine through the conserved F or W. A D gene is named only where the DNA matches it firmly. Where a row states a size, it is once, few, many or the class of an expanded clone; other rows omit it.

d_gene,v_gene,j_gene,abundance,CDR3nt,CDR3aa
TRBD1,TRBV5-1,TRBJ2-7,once,TGCGCCAGCAGCTTGGGCTCCGGGACAGGGACGGGCGAGCAGTACTTC,CASSLGSGTGTGEQYF
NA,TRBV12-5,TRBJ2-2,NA,TGTGCTAGTGGTGAGCCCGGGACAAAGAACACCGGGGAGCTGTTTTTT,CASGEPGTKNTGELFF
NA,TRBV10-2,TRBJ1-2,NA,TGCGCCAGCAGTGATGGGTGGTCAGGATATGGCTACACCTTC,CASSDGWSGYGYTF
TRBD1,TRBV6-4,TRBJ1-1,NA,TGTGCCAGCTCTCCAGGGGGCAACATGAACACTGAAGCTTTCTTT,CASSPGGNMNTEAFF
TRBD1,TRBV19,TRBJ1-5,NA,TGTGCCAGTAGTATAAGCGGGACAGGGTTACGCAATCAGCCCCAGCATTTT,CASSISGTGLRNQPQHF
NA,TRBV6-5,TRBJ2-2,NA,TGTGCCAGCAGTTACCTTGGGGGCGCAAGGACCGGGGAGCTGTTTTTT,CASSYLGGARTGELFF
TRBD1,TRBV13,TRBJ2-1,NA,TGTGCCAGCAGCTCGAGAGACAGGGGTTCGCACCGTGAGCAGTTCTTC,CASSSRDRGSHREQFF
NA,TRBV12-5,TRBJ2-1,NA,TGTGCTAGTGCCCTCGTCAATGAGCAGTTCTTC,CASALVNEQFF
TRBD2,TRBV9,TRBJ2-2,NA,TGTGCCAGCAGCGTAGACCTAGCGGGGGGGCGGAACGGGGAGCTGTTTTTT,CASSVDLAGGRNGELFF
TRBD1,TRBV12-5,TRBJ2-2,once,TGTGCTAGTCGAACAGGGGTTCTCGCCGGGGAGCTGTTTTTT,CASRTGVLAGELFF
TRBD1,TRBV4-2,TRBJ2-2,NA,TGTGCCAGCAGCCAGGGGGACAGGGGGCAAACCGGGGAGCTGTTTTTT,CASSQGDRGQTGELFF
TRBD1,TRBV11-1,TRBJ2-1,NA,TGTGCCAGCAGGCGTACCCGGGACAGATTTGGGGAGACCAATGAGCAGTTCTTC,CASRRTRDRFGETNEQFF
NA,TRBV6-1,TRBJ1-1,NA,TGTGCCAGCAGGGCAGGGATGGTGGCTGAAGCTTTCTTT,CASRAGMVAEAFF
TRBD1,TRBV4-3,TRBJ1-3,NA,TGCGCCAGCAGCCAAGTGGTGGGACAGGCCTTAGGGGGAAACACCATATATTTT,CASSQVVGQALGGNTIYF
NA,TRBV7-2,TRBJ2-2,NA,TGTGCCAGCAGCCCAACAGGTCACGGGGAGCTGTTTTTT,CASSPTGHGELFF
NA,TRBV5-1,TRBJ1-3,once,TGCGCCAGCAGCGAGGGCCTCTCTGGAAACACCATATATTTT,CASSEGLSGNTIYF
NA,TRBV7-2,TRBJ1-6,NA,TGTGCCAGCAGCACAAGACAATTTGTAGCCCTCCACTTT,CASSTRQFVALHF
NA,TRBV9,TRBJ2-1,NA,TGTGCCAGCAGCCTAACGGAGGGGAGCGGCTCGAATGAGCAGTTCTTC,CASSLTEGSGSNEQFF
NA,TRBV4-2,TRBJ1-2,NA,TGTGCCAGCAGCCAAGTTGACCGGGGCAGGGGATTAGGTGGCTACACCTTC,CASSQVDRGRGLGGYTF
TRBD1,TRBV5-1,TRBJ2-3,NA,TGCGCCAGCAGCTTGGAGCACAGGGGTCGCACAGATACGCAGTATTTT,CASSLEHRGRTDTQYF
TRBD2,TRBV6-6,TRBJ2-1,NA,TGTGCCAGCAGTTATATCTGGGGGGGGGATGAGCAGTTCTTC,CASSYIWGGDEQFF
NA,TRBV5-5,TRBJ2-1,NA,TGTGCCAGCAGCTTGGGGGGGCCCTACAATGAGCAGTTCTTC,CASSLGGPYNEQFF
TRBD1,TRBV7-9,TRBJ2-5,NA,TGTGCCAGCAGCGATAGGGACAGACAAAAAGAGACCCAGTACTTC,CASSDRDRQKETQYF
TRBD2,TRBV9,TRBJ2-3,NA,TGTGCCAGCAGCGACTCCCGACTCCGGACTAGCGGGGATACAGTTACGCAGTATTTT,CASSDSRLRTSGDTVTQYF
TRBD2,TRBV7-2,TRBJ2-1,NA,TGTGCCAGCAGCGCCAAACTCGGGGGGGCGTCCTACAATGAGCAGTTCTTC,CASSAKLGGASYNEQFF
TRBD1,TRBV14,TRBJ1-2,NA,TGTGCCAGCAGCCAAGGTTCGTCGGGGACAGGGATCGTCGGCTACACCTTC,CASSQGSSGTGIVGYTF
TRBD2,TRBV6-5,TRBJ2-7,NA,TGTGCCAGCAGTTACACTAGCGGGTACGAGCAGTACTTC,CASSYTSGYEQYF
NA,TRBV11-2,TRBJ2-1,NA,TGTGCCAGCAGCTCCTACCCCCCTTGGGGCCTCTCCTACAATGAGCAGTTCTTC,CASSSYPPWGLSYNEQFF
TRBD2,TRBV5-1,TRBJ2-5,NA,TGCGCCAGCAGCTCGTTTGGGATAGCGGGGCTACTTCAGACCCAGTACTTC,CASSSFGIAGLLQTQYF
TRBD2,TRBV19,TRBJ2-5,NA,TGTGCCAGTAGCCAAATTCCTAGCGGCCAAGAGACCCAGTACTTC,CASSQIPSGQETQYF
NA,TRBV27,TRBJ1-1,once,TGTGCCAGCAGCCCAGCCGACAGAAACACTGAAGCTTTCTTT,CASSPADRNTEAFF
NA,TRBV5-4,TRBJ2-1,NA,TGTGCCAGCAAAAGCCAGGGAATAGCAGATGAGCAGTTCTTC,CASKSQGIADEQFF
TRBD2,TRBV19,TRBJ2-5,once,TGTGCCAGTAGTATAAAAAAGACTAGCGGGCAAGAGACCCAGTACTTC,CASSIKKTSGQETQYF
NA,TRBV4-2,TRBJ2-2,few,TGTGCCAGCAGCCAAGTTATTGGGGCAGGGAACACCGGGGAGCTGTTTTTT,CASSQVIGAGNTGELFF
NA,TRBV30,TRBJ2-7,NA,TGTGCCTGGAGTGTACTAGGGCACGAGCAGTACTTC,CAWSVLGHEQYF
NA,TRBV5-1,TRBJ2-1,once,TGCGCCAGCAGCTTGGCCGGAGAATCCCCGTTCTTC,CASSLAGESPFF
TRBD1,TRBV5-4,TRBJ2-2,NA,TGTGCCAGCAGCTCGGGACAGCTCCTCACCGGGGAGCTGTTTTTT,CASSSGQLLTGELFF
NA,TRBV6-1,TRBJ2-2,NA,TGTGCCAGCAGTGAAGAACTAGTCGTCGGGGAGCTGTTTTTT,CASSEELVVGELFF
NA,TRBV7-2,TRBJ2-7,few,TGTGCCAGCAGCCAGAGGAGGGACGAGCAGTACTTC,CASSQRRDEQYF
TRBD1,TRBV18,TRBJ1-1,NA,TGTGCCAGCTCACCGAGGACAGGGTTCACTGAAGCTTTCTTT,CASSPRTGFTEAFF
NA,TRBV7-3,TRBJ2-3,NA,TGTGCCAGCAGCTCACACGGAGTGGGCACAGATACGCAGTATTTT,CASSSHGVGTDTQYF
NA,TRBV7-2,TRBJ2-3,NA,TGTGCCAGCAGCCTGGGACAAGGGCTTATTGATACGCAGTATTTT,CASSLGQGLIDTQYF
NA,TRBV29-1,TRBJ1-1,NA,TGCAGCGCAAAAGGGGGGGTGTATGAAGCTTTCTTT,CSAKGGVYEAFF
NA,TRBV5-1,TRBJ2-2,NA,TGCGCCAGCAGCTTGAAGGTGGGGGCTTACACCGGGGAGCTGTTTTTT,CASSLKVGAYTGELFF
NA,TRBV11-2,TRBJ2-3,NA,TGTGCCAGCAGCTTACGCTCCGGTCGTACAGATACGCAGTATTTT,CASSLRSGRTDTQYF
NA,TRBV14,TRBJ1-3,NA,TGTGCCAGCAGCCAAGATCTGCCGGGAGGAAACACCATATATTTT,CASSQDLPGGNTIYF
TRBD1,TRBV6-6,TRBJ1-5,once,TGTGCCAGCAGCCCCCGGGACAGGGCTAGCAATCAGCCCCAGCATTTT,CASSPRDRASNQPQHF
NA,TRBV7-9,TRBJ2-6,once,TGTGCCAGCAGCTTAGCGCAGGGTTCCGGGGCCAACGTCCTGACTTTC,CASSLAQGSGANVLTF
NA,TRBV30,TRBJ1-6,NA,TGTGCCTGGAGCCATACTCAGGGCAGCTCCTATAATTCACCCCTCCACTTT,CAWSHTQGSSYNSPLHF
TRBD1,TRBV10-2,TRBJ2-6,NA,TGCGCCAGCAGTCCTAGACAGGGGGCCTCTGGGGCCAACGTCCTGACTTTC,CASSPRQGASGANVLTF
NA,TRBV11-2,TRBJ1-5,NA,TGTGCCAGCAGCTCCACAGGGATAGGGCAGCCCCAGCATTTT,CASSSTGIGQPQHF
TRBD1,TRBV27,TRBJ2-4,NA,TGTGCCAGCAGCACAGGGGTCAAAAACATTCAGTACTTC,CASSTGVKNIQYF
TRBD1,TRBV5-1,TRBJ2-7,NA,TGCGCCAGCAGCTGGGGGACAGTCTCCTACGAGCAGTACTTC,CASSWGTVSYEQYF